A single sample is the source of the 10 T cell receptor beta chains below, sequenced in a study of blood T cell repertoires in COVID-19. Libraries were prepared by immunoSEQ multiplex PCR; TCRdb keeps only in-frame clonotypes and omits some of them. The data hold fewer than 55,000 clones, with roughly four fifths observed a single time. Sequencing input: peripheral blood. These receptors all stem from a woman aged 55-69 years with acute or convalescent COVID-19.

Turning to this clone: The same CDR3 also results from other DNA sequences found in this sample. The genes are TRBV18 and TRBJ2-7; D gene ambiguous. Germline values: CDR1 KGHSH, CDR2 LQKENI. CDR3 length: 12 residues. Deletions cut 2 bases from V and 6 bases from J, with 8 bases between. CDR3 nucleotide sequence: TGTGCCAGCTCACCATCCACTCGCGAGCAGTACTTC. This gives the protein CASSPSTREQYF.

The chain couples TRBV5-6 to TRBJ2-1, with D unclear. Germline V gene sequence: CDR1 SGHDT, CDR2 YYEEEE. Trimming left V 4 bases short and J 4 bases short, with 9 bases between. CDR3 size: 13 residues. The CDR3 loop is CASSVLLYNEQFF. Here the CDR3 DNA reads TGTGCCAGCAGCGTCCTTTTATACAATGAGCAGTTCTTC.

The DNA of the CDR3 is TGTGCCAGCAGTTACAACCGGGGGGGTAGCACAGATACGCAGTATTTT. Its translation is CASSYNRGGSTDTQYF. The chain uses TRBV7-2 and TRBJ2-3, with 8 bases lining up with TRBD2. The CDR3 is made up of 16 amino acids. Germline assignment: CDR1 SGHTA and CDR2 FQGNSA. Unmatched junction bases numbered 8, after V lost 6 bases and J lost 0 bases.

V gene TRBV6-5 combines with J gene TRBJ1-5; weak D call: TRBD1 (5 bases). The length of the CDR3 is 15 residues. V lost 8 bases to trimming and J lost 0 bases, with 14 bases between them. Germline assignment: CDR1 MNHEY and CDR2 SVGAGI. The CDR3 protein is CASSVTVYSNQPQHF. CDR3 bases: TGTGCCAGCTCGGTGACAGTTTATAGCAATCAGCCCCAGCATTTT.

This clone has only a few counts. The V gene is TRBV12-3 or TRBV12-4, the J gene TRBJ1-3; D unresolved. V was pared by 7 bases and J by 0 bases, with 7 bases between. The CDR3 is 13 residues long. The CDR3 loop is CASIFSSGNTIYF. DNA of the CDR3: TGTGCCAGCATCTTTAGCTCTGGAAACACCATATATTTT.

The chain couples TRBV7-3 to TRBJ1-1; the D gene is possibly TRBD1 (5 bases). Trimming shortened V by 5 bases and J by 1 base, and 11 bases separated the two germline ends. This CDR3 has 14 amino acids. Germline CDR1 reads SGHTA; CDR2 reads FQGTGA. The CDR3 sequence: CASSLQARNTEAFF. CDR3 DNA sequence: TGTGCCAGCAGCCTACAGGCCCGGAACACTGAAGCTTTCTTT.

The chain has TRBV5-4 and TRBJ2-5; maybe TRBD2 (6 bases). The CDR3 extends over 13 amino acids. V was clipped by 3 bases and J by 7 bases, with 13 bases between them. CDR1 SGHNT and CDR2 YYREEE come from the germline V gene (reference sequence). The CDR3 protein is CASSSGLGRTQYF. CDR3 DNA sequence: TGTGCCAGCAGCTCGGGACTCGGACGGACCCAGTACTTC. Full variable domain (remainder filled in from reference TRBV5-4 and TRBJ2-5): ETGVTQSPTHLIKTRGQQVTLRCSSQSGHNTVSWYQQALGQGPQFIFQYYREEENGRGNFPPRFSGLQFPNYSSELNVNALELDDSALYLCASSSGLGRTQYFGPGTRLLVL.

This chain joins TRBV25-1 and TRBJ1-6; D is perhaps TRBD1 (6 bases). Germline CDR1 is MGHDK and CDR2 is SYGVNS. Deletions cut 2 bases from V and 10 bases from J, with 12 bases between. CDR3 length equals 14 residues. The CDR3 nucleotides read TGTGCCAGCAGTGAAGCCAGGGGTTTGTCACCCCTCCACTTT. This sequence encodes CASSEARGLSPLHF.

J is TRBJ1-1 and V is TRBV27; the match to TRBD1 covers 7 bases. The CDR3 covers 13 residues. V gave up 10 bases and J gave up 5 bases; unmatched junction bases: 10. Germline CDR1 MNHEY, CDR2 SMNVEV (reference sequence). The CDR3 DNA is TGTGCCACCAAGCAGGGGGTTTTTACTGAAGCTTTCTTT. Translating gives CATKQGVFTEAFF.

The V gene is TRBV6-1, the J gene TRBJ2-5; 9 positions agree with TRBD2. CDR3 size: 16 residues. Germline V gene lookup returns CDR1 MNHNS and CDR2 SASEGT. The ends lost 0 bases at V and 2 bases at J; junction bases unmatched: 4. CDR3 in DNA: TGTGCCAGCAGTGAAGCGCTTAGCGGGGGACAAGAGACCCAGTACTTC. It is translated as CASSEALSGGQETQYF.